What follows are 28 T cell receptor beta chains derived from one specimen sequenced in a study of T cell responses to AZD1222 COVID-19 vaccine. The data were produced by immunoSEQ multiplex PCR, yet TCRdb's version contains in-frame clones alone and is incomplete. There are about 100,000 clones in the sample; roughly nine tenths occur only once, and 3.5% to 4.5% lies in the top ten. This material consisted of peripheral blood, taken on day 0 of AZD1222 vaccination. The receptor set was obtained from an adult in good health.

This clone has just one count. V is TRBV6-5 and J is TRBJ2-7, with D perhaps TRBD2 (5 bases). V was pared by 6 bases and J by 3 bases, with 18 bases between. The germline gives CDR1 MNHEY, CDR2 SVGAGI. The CDR3 length is 15 residues. This CDR3 reads CASRDSFSTRYEQYF. The CDR3 coding sequence is TGTGCCAGCAGGGACTCCTTCTCTACCCGCTACGAGCAGTACTTC.

The chain employs TRBV4-1 and TRBJ2-1, with D unclear. Germline CDR1 MGHRA, CDR2 YSYEKL. CDR3 length: 14 amino acids. Trimming took 1 base from V and 10 from J, leaving 14 bases between them. The DNA for the CDR3 is TGCGCCAGCAGCCAAGTTGGGATGGTCGGGGAGCAGTTCTTC. This translates into CASSQVGMVGEQFF.

In DNA, the CDR3 is TGTGCCAGCAGTGAGGCCCCAGGGGGCAATCAGCCCCAGCATTTT. It encodes CASSEAPGGNQPQHF. The chain has TRBV6-4 and TRBJ1-5; D is perhaps TRBD1 (6 bases). Germline loops: CDR1 MRHNA, CDR2 SNTAGT. This CDR3 is built from 15 residues. V was pared by 3 bases and J by 2 bases, with 11 bases between.

The V call is TRBV14, the J call TRBJ2-7, with D possibly being TRBD1 (5 bases). The length of the CDR3 is 13 residues. Germline CDR1 and CDR2: SGHDN and FVKESK. V was trimmed by 6 bases and J by 1 base, leaving 10 bases between them. CDR3 sequence: CASSTGLSYEQYF. The CDR3 coding sequence is TGTGCCAGCAGTACAGGATTATCCTACGAGCAGTACTTC. The full variable domain, completed using reference TRBV14 and TRBJ2-7, is EAGVTQFPSHSVIEKGQTVTLRCDPISGHDNLYWYRRVMGKEIKFLLHFVKESKQDESGMPNNRFLAERTGGTYSTLKVQPAELEDSGVYFCASSTGLSYEQYFGPGTRLTVT.

This chain joins TRBV9 and TRBJ1-1; possibly TRBD1 for D (5 bases). Per germline, CDR1 SGDLS and CDR2 YYNGEE. The V gene lost 6 bases and the J gene lost 0 bases, with 21 bases spanning the gap. The length of the CDR3 is 17 residues. The CDR3 sequence: CASNSDRTSDMNTEAFF. Written as DNA, the CDR3 is TGTGCCAGCAACTCAGACAGAACGAGCGACATGAACACTGAAGCTTTCTTT.

This chain joins TRBV9 and TRBJ1-1, with 8 bases matching TRBD1. J was trimmed by 5 bases and V by 2 bases; bases with no gene match: 11. The CDR3 loop spans 16 amino acids. Germline loops: CDR1 SGDLS, CDR2 YYNGEE. This chain's CDR3 is CASSVSPGGKETEAFF. DNA of the CDR3: TGTGCCAGCAGCGTCTCCCCAGGGGGCAAAGAAACTGAAGCTTTCTTT. The variable domain in full, completed from reference TRBV9 and TRBJ1-1, reads DSGVTQTPKHLITATGQRVTLRCSPRSGDLSVYWYQQSLDQGLQFLIQYYNGEERAKGNILERFSAQQFPDLHSELNLSSLELGDSALYFCASSVSPGGKETEAFFGQGTRLTVV.

This clone was observed once. This chain connects TRBV4-1 to TRBJ1-6; D not resolved. Germline lookup yields CDR1 MGHRA and CDR2 YSYEKL. Trimming shortened V by 1 base and J by 5 bases, and 9 bases separated the two germline ends. The CDR3 runs to 15 residues. The CDR3 coding sequence is TGCGCCAGCAGCCAAGTAAAATTAGATAATTCACCCCTCCACTTT. Protein sequence: CASSQVKLDNSPLHF.

J is TRBJ1-2 and V is TRBV30; no definite D call. Germline CDR1 is GTSNPN and CDR2 is SVGIG (reference sequence). The CDR3 is 11 amino acids. The V and J ends lost 0 bases and 8 bases respectively, with 7 bases between them. This CDR3 reads CAWSVDDGYTF. The CDR3 DNA reads TGTGCCTGGAGTGTAGATGACGGCTACACCTTC.

The chain joins TRBV19 to TRBJ1-1; TRBD1 agrees at 8 bases. This CDR3 region has 17 residues. After removal of 4 bases from V and 1 base from J, the junction contained 11 bases not matched to a gene. Germline V CDR1 and CDR2: LNHDA, SQIVND (reference sequence). CDR3 in amino acids: CASSTPLWGQANTEAFF. The CDR3 bases are TGTGCCAGTAGTACTCCTTTGTGGGGACAGGCGAACACTGAAGCTTTCTTT.

The chain is built from TRBV19 and TRBJ2-5; no clear D. The V end was cut by 4 bases, the J end by 4 bases, with 10 bases between. This CDR3 is built from 13 residues. Germline loops: CDR1 LNHDA, CDR2 SQIVND (reference sequence). The DNA for the CDR3 is TGTGCCAGTAGTACCCCGCAGCTAGAGACCCAGTACTTC. Residues: CASSTPQLETQYF.

The rearrangement joins TRBV4-1 to TRBJ1-4; D is possibly TRBD1 (5 bases). The germline V and J ends were trimmed by 6 bases and 7 bases, with 15 bases remaining between them. There are 14 residues in the CDR3. Germline CDR1 reads MGHRA; CDR2 reads YSYEKL. CDR3 in DNA: TGCGCCAGCAGTGAGGGCAGGAGGGGTGAAAAACTGTTTTTT. Its protein is CASSEGRRGEKLFF.

This chain connects TRBV19 to TRBJ2-7; 8 bases map to TRBD2. The V gene's germline CDR1 is LNHDA and CDR2 SQIVND (reference sequence). V shed 5 bases, J shed 0 bases, and the junction held 6 bases outside the gene matches. The CDR3 contains 15 residues. In nucleotides, the CDR3 is TGTGCCAGTAGTCCCGGGGGGGGGCACTCCTACGAGCAGTACTTC. This sequence encodes CASSPGGGHSYEQYF.

The CDR3: CATHWGSTDTQYF. The CDR3 DNA reads as TGTGCCACTCACTGGGGTAGCACAGATACGCAGTATTTT. This rearrangement joins TRBV19 to TRBJ2-3; D not certain. CDR3 size: 13 residues. V shed 10 bases and J shed 0 bases, with 11 bases lying between them. Germline CDR1 reads LNHDA; CDR2 reads SQIVND (reference sequence).

The rearrangement links TRBV4-1 to TRBJ2-2, with D possibly being TRBD1 (6 bases). V lost 0 bases, J lost 6 bases, and 17 bases lay in between. The CDR3 runs to 17 residues. The germline CDR1 and CDR2 sequences are MGHRA and YSYEKL. This CDR3 is CASSQDLGTGLAGELFF. The CDR3 DNA reads as TGCGCCAGCAGCCAAGATTTGGGAACAGGGTTGGCCGGGGAGCTGTTTTTT.

V gene TRBV30 combines with J gene TRBJ2-3, with D hard to call. This CDR3 spans 11 amino acids. Germline CDR1 is GTSNPN and CDR2 is SVGIG (reference sequence). With 4 bases removed from V and 4 bases from J, the gap between germline ends came to 6 bases. The CDR3: CAWNPSDTQYF. The DNA of the CDR3 is TGTGCCTGGAACCCCTCAGATACGCAGTATTTT.

The genes are TRBV6-5 and TRBJ2-7, with D possibly called TRBD1 or TRBD2 (5 bases each). The germline V and J ends were trimmed by 7 bases and 2 bases, with 15 bases remaining between them. The CDR3 spans 14 residues. The germline CDR1 and CDR2 sequences are MNHEY and SVGAGI. The chain's CDR3 is CASTGRTPAYEQYF. CDR3 coding DNA: TGTGCCAGCACGGGGCGAACCCCAGCCTACGAGCAGTACTTC.

The chain couples TRBV6-5 to TRBJ1-2, with D maybe TRBD1 (6 bases). CDR3 length: 14 residues. Germline V gene lookup returns CDR1 MNHEY and CDR2 SVGAGI. The V gene lost 5 bases and the J gene lost 2 bases, with 12 bases spanning the gap. CDR3 region: CASSPQTGNYGYTF. CDR3 coding DNA: TGTGCCAGCAGTCCTCAGACAGGAAACTATGGCTACACCTTC.

The rearrangement links TRBV13 to TRBJ1-2, with D perhaps matching TRBD1 (5 bases). Trimming cost V 0 bases and J 8 bases, with 19 bases left between them. The CDR3 runs 16 residues. Germline V gene sequence: CDR1 PRHDT, CDR2 FYEKMQ (reference sequence). DNA for the CDR3: TGTGCCAGCAGCTTAGGTGGCGGGGCTGATTATTACGGCTACACCTTC. Translated: CASSLGGGADYYGYTF.

The chain carries TRBV30 and TRBJ1-4; no reliable D call. Trimming stripped 4 bases from V and 2 bases from J, with 11 bases between. Germline V gene data show CDR1 as GTSNPN and CDR2 as SVGIG (reference sequence). The length of the CDR3 is 14 residues. CDR3 coding DNA: TGTGCCTGGAACCTCCGGCGGACTAATGAAAAACTGTTTTTT. This translates into CAWNLRRTNEKLFF.

This chain joins TRBV5-6 and TRBJ1-1; perhaps TRBD1 as D (5 bases). CDR1 is SGHDT, CDR2 YYEEEE, per germline. V dropped 4 bases and J dropped 8 bases, with 12 bases sitting between them. The CDR3 contains 12 residues. CDR3 in amino acids: CASSREGTEAFF. CDR3 sequence (DNA): TGTGCCAGCAGCAGGGAGGGGACGGAAGCTTTCTTT.

This chain connects TRBV7-2 to TRBJ2-7; D could derive from TRBD1 or TRBD2 (5 bases each). V shed 3 bases and J shed 4 bases, with 16 bases lying between them. The germline V gene has CDR1 SGHTA and CDR2 FQGNSA. The CDR3 length is 15 residues. The CDR3 DNA follows: TGTGCCAGCAGCTTTGGGGCGGGCGAACAGTACGAGCAGTACTTC. It specifies CASSFGAGEQYEQYF.

The V gene is TRBV14, the J gene TRBJ2-7, with D tentatively TRBD1 (5 bases). Germline V gene data show CDR1 as SGHDN and CDR2 as FVKESK. This CDR3 region has 17 residues. Trimming cost V 0 bases and J 5 bases, with 20 bases left between them. CDR3 residues: CASSQDDGGPSRDEQYF. The CDR3 bases are TGTGCCAGCAGCCAAGATGATGGTGGACCCAGCAGGGACGAGCAGTACTTC.

The CDR3 DNA sequence: TGTGCCAGTAGTGAGGCGGCTGCACTTTACTACACCTTC. Translated: CASSEAAALYYTF. The V call is TRBV19, the J call TRBJ1-2; D not certain. Germline assignment: CDR1 LNHDA and CDR2 SQIVND (reference sequence). CDR3 length: 13 residues. Trimming took 5 bases from V and 10 from J, leaving 17 bases between them.

The rearrangement joins TRBV15 to TRBJ2-5, with 7 bases fitting TRBD2. CDR3 size: 15 residues. CDR1 LNHNV and CDR2 YYDKDF come from the germline V gene (reference sequence). After removal of 0 bases from V and 1 base from J, the junction contained 2 bases not matched to a gene. The CDR3 spells CATSRDPSGQETQYF. CDR3 sequence (DNA): TGTGCCACCAGCAGAGATCCTAGCGGCCAAGAGACCCAGTACTTC.

The V and J genes are TRBV5-4 and TRBJ1-1, with TRBD1 identical over 7 bases. With V trimmed by 4 bases and J by 3 bases, 9 bases remained unmatched. This CDR3 region has 15 residues. Germline V gene lookup returns CDR1 SGHNT and CDR2 YYREEE (reference sequence). CDR3 bases: TGTGCCAGCAGCGCCACACAGGGGAGGGACACTGAAGCTTTCTTT. Translation: CASSATQGRDTEAFF.

The chain couples TRBV7-8 to TRBJ1-1, with D tentatively TRBD1 (5 bases). The CDR3 has 15 amino acids. V shed 8 bases and J shed 0 bases, with 16 bases lying between them. Looked up from germline, CDR1 is SGHVS and CDR2 is FQNEAQ. CDR3 loop: CASGRGAGMNTEAFF. The CDR3 DNA sequence: TGTGCCAGCGGCCGAGGGGCAGGGATGAACACTGAAGCTTTCTTT.

The gene calls are TRBV7-9 and TRBJ2-5; D remains ambiguous. Trimming stripped 0 bases from V and 4 bases from J, with 12 bases between. The germline gives CDR1 SEHNR, CDR2 FQNEAQ (reference sequence). The CDR3 covers 15 residues. CDR3 nucleotides: TGTGCCAGCAGCTTAGCCAGACGCATTGGAGAGACCCAGTACTTC. This gives the protein CASSLARRIGETQYF.

The chain recombines TRBV19 with TRBJ2-3, with a tentative D call TRBD2 (6 bases). V was pared by 5 bases and J by 2 bases, with 11 bases between. The CDR3 runs 14 residues. Germline CDR1 LNHDA, CDR2 SQIVND (reference sequence). The CDR3, as DNA: TGTGCCAGTAGTCCAGGGACTTTCACAGATACGCAGTATTTT. It specifies CASSPGTFTDTQYF.